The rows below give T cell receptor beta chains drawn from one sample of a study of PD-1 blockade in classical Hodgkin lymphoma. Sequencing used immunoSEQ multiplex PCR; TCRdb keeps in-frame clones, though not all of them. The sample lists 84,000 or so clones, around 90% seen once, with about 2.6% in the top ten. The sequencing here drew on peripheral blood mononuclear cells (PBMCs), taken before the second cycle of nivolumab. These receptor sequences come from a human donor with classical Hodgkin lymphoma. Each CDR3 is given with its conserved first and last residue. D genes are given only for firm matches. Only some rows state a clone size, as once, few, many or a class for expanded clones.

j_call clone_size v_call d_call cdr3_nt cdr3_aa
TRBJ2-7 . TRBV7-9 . TGTGCCAGCAGTTCTCTCGGGCAGGGGCTACGCGAGCAGTACTTC CASSSLGQGLREQYF
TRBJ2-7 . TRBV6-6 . TGTGCCAGCAGTTACACGGACTACGAGCAGTACTTC CASSYTDYEQYF
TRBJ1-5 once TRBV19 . TGTGCCAGTAGTAATGAGAGGGGGCCCCAGCATTTT CASSNERGPQHF
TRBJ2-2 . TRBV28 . TGTGCCAGCAGCCCCGTTTTACGGCGGTGGGACACCGGGGAGCTGTTTTTT CASSPVLRRWDTGELFF
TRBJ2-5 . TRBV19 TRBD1 TGTGCCAGTAGTATATCTACAGGGGAACAAGAGACCCAGTACTTC CASSISTGEQETQYF
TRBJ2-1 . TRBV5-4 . TGTGCCAGCAGCTGGAAAAATGAGCAGTTCTTC CASSWKNEQFF
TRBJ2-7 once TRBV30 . TGTGCCTGGAGTGTATTTGCGGGACAAACCTACGAGCAGTACTTC CAWSVFAGQTYEQYF
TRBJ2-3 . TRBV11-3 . TGTGCCAGCAGCTTCAGGGGGGCAGATACGCAGTATTTT CASSFRGADTQYF
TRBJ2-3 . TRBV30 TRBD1 TGTGCCTGGAGTGCGGGACAGGCGAGCACAGATACGCAGTATTTT CAWSAGQASTDTQYF
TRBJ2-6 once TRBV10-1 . TGCGCCAGCAGCGCCTGGGGTGCTGGGGCCAACGTCCTGACTTTC CASSAWGAGANVLTF
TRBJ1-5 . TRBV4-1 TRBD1 TGCGCCAGCAGCCCTACGGACAGGGGTAGCAATCAGCCCCAGCATTTT CASSPTDRGSNQPQHF
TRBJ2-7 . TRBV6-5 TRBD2 TGTGCCAGCAGTGTTGAACTAGCGGGAGGGCAGTACTTC CASSVELAGGQYF
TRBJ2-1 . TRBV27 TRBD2 TGTGCCAGCAGGCACTCTAGCGGGGGGTCCTACAATGAGCAGTTCTTC CASRHSSGGSYNEQFF
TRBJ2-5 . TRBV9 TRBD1 TGTGCCAGCAGCGTAGTTGACAGGGCTCCGCCAGAGACCCAGTACTTC CASSVVDRAPPETQYF
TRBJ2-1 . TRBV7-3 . TGTGCCAGCAGCCTGGGGTGGAGTCGGACCTACAATGAGCAGTTCTTC CASSLGWSRTYNEQFF
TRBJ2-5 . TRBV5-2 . TGTGCCAGCAGCATGTACAGGGTGGATAAAGAGACCCAGTACTTC CASSMYRVDKETQYF
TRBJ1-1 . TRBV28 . TGTGCCAGCAGTTTGCTGAACACTGAAGCTTTCTTT CASSLLNTEAFF
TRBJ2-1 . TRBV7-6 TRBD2 TGTGCCAGCAGCTCCCGACTAGCGGGGTCCCCTCTCTACAATGAGCAGTTCTTC CASSSRLAGSPLYNEQFF
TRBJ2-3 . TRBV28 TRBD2 TGTGCCAGCAGCCGGGGACTAGCGGGAGGGCAGGGTACGCAGTATTTT CASSRGLAGGQGTQYF
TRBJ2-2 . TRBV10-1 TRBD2 TGCGCCAGCACCCTTCATCGAGTGGGGGGGTCGAACACCGGGGAGCTGTTTTTT CASTLHRVGGSNTGELFF
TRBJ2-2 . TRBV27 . TGTGCCAGCAGTGCCCAGTGGGAGGTTTCCGGGGAGCTGTTTTTT CASSAQWEVSGELFF
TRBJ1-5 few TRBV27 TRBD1 TGTGCCAGCAGTTTATGGAAGGACAGGGATCAGCCCCAGCATTTT CASSLWKDRDQPQHF
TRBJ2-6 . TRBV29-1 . TGCAGCGTGGCCACACCGCCGAGTAAAAGCTCTGGGGCCAACGTCCTGACTTTC CSVATPPSKSSGANVLTF
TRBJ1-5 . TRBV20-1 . TGCAGTGCTCTGGGGCGGCCCCAGCATTTT CSALGRPQHF
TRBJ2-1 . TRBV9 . TGTGCCAGCAGCACACGGGGTTACAATGAGCAGTTCTTC CASSTRGYNEQFF
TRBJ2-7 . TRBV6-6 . TGTGCCGGGGCCCCAAGGGTCCAAAGTGGGGAGCAGTACTTC CAGAPRVQSGEQYF
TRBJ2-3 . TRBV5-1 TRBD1 TGCGCCAGCAGCTTGGCGGGACAGGGTACAGATACGCAGTATTTT CASSLAGQGTDTQYF
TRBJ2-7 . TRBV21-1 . TGTGCCAGCAGCAAAACTCAATTTTACGAGCAGTACTTC CASSKTQFYEQYF
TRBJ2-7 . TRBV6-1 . TGTGCCAGCAGTGAAATGGGCGTCTGGGGCTACGAGCAGTACTTC CASSEMGVWGYEQYF
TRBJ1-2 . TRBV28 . TGTGCCAGCAGCCCCATTGAAGTCTATGGCTACACCTTC CASSPIEVYGYTF
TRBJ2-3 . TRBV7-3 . TGTGCCAGCAGCTTCCGGCAGGTCACAGATACGCAGTATTTT CASSFRQVTDTQYF
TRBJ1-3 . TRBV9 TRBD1 TGTGCCAGCAGCGTGGGGACAGGGGGCCTTGGAAACACCATATATTTT CASSVGTGGLGNTIYF
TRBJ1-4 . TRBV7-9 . TGTGCCAGCAGCTCCCCAGCCAGGGATGAAAAACTGTTTTTT CASSSPARDEKLFF
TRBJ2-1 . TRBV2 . TGTGCCAGCAGGGCAGGGAATTGGAACAATGAGCAGTTCTTC CASRAGNWNNEQFF
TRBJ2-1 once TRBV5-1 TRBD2 TGCGCCAGCAGCCTGAGGACTAGCGGGAGGGCGTCCTACAATGAGCAGTTCTTC CASSLRTSGRASYNEQFF
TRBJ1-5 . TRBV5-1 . TGCGCCAGCAGCAGGGGAAGCAATCAGCCCCAGCATTTT CASSRGSNQPQHF
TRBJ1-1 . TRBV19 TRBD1 TGTGCCAGTAGTAATACAGGGGGCCGCACTGAAGCTTTCTTT CASSNTGGRTEAFF
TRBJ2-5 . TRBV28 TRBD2 TGTGCCAGCAGTCACGGGACTAGCGGAGCCCAAGAGACCCAGTACTTC CASSHGTSGAQETQYF
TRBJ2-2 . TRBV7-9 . TGTGCCAGCAGCTTATCGGCCATAATTGATCCCCCTAACACCGGGGAGCTGTTTTTT CASSLSAIIDPPNTGELFF
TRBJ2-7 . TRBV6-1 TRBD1 TGTGCCAGCAGTGAAAGGCAGGGGGCCTACGAGCAGTACTTC CASSERQGAYEQYF
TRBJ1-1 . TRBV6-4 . TGTCAGGGCGGGGACACTGAAGCTTTCTTT CQGGDTEAFF
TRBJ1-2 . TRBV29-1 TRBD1 TGCAGCGTTGAGGCGGGACAGGGGCATGGCTACACCTTC CSVEAGQGHGYTF
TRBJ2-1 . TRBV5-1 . TGCGCCAGCAGCTTGTCAGGGGAGTTTGGGAGTGAGCAGTTCTTC CASSLSGEFGSEQFF
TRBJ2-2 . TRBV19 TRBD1 TGTGCCAGTAGTGGACAGGGAGGTATAACCGGGGAGCTGTTTTTT CASSGQGGITGELFF
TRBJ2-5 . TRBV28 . TGTGCCAGCAGTTTATCCCAAGTGGAGACCCAGTACTTC CASSLSQVETQYF
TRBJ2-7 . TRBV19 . TGTGCCAGTAGTTCGGGCTTACCCTACGAGCAGTACTTC CASSSGLPYEQYF
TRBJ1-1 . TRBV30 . TGTGCCTGGAGCCCCTCCCTGAACACTGAAGCTTTCTTT CAWSPSLNTEAFF
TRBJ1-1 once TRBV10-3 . TGTGCCATCAGTGCCGGATACAGTAAAGCTTTCTTT CAISAGYSKAFF
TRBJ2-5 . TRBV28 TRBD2 TGTGCCAGCAGTTCTAGCGGGAGCGAGGAGACCCAGTACTTC CASSSSGSEETQYF
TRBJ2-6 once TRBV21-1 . TGTGCCAGCAGCAAAGAGTGGGACCTCTCTGGGGCCAACGTCCTGACTTTC CASSKEWDLSGANVLTF
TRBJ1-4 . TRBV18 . TGTGCCAGCTCACCACCAAAAACAGGCTTCCAAAAACTGTTTTTT CASSPPKTGFQKLFF
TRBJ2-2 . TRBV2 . TGTGCCAGTAGATCTTCTGGGGAGCTGTTTTTT CASRSSGELFF
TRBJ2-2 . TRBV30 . TGTGCCTGGGAGCCAGGGAGCACCGGGGAGCTGTTTTTT CAWEPGSTGELFF
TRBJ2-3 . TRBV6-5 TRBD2 TGTGCCAGCAGGAGCGGGAGTACGCAGTATTTT CASRSGSTQYF
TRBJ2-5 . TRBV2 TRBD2 TGTGCCAGCAGGCGGGAGGGATATGAGACCCAGTACTTC CASRREGYETQYF